The 15 T cell receptor beta chains below were found in one sample sequenced in a study of chemoradiotherapy in HPV16-positive cancers. Libraries were prepared by immunoSEQ multiplex PCR; TCRdb keeps only in-frame clonotypes and omits some of them. The table includes about 3,500 clones, approximately 94% detected once. Sampling was carried out from a patient who underwent chemoradiotherapy. The receptors stem from a human donor with HPV-associated anogenital cancer.

The rearrangement links TRBV30 to TRBJ1-3, with 7 bases aligning to TRBD1. Germline-derived CDR1 and CDR2 are GTSNPN and SVGIG (reference sequence). Unmatched junction bases numbered 4, after V lost 3 bases and J lost 2 bases. This CDR3 is built from 14 residues. The CDR3 spells CAWSSTGAGNTIYF. The DNA of the CDR3 is TGTGCCTGGAGCTCAACAGGGGCTGGAAACACCATATATTTT.

This clone has a single count. The chain joins TRBV29-1 to TRBJ2-1; 8 bases are a match to TRBD1. Germline V gene lookup returns CDR1 SQVTM and CDR2 ANQGSEA. The CDR3 consists of 14 residues. With 3 bases clipped from V and 2 bases from J, the junction kept 3 bases outside the gene matches. The CDR3: CSVDGQGTYNEQFF. In DNA, the CDR3 is TGCAGCGTTGATGGACAGGGAACCTACAATGAGCAGTTCTTC.

This rearrangement joins TRBV5-1 to TRBJ1-6; tentative D call: TRBD1 (5 bases). Germline V lookup: CDR1 SGHRS, CDR2 YFSETQ. V lost 0 bases, J lost 0 bases, and 7 bases lay in between. The CDR3 extends over 16 amino acids. CDR3 protein: CASSLDDSSYNSPLHF. The CDR3 nucleotides are TGCGCCAGCAGCTTGGATGACAGCTCCTATAATTCACCCCTCCACTTT.

The CDR3 coding sequence is TGTGCCAGCAGTGAATATACTCAAGGGGGACAGCCCCAGCATTTT. Its translation: CASSEYTQGGQPQHF. The rearrangement links TRBV6-1 to TRBJ1-5; TRBD1 is a possible D gene (6 bases). Deletions cut 2 bases from V and 7 bases from J, with 15 bases between. This CDR3 is 15 amino acids long. Germline CDR1 is MNHNS and CDR2 is SASEGT.

The rearrangement links TRBV7-6 to TRBJ1-6, with D hard to call. Trimming took off 1 base at V and 6 bases at J, with 4 bases between the two ends. This CDR3 comprises 13 residues. Germline V gene sequence: CDR1 SGHVS, CDR2 FNYEAQ. The CDR3 reads CASSLVSNSPLHF. The CDR3 bases are TGTGCCAGCAGCTTAGTCAGTAATTCACCCCTCCACTTT.

The CDR3 spells CASSQDPMGQRGAQPQHF. Here the CDR3 DNA reads TGCGCCAGCAGCCAAGATCCAATGGGCCAGAGGGGGGCTCAGCCCCAGCATTTT. The J gene is TRBJ1-5, the V gene TRBV4-1; tentative D call: TRBD1 (6 bases). The CDR3 length is 18 residues. CDR1 and CDR2 (germline): MGHRA, YSYEKL. Trimming cost V 0 bases and J 6 bases, with 21 bases left between them.

CDR3 sequence: CASSPSAGGDGYTF. The CDR3 DNA reads TGTGCCAGCAGCCCCTCGGCTGGGGGAGATGGCTACACCTTC. V and J are TRBV7-9 and TRBJ1-2; tentative D call: TRBD1 (5 bases). Trimming pared 5 bases from V and 6 bases from J, leaving 16 bases between. The length of the CDR3 is 14 residues. Per the germline V gene, CDR1 is SEHNR and CDR2 is FQNEAQ (reference sequence).

V gene TRBV18 combines with J gene TRBJ1-2; TRBD1 aligns across 8 bases. The junction had 2 bases not matched to a gene; V was cut back by 2 bases and J by 3 bases. Per the germline V gene, CDR1 is KGHSH and CDR2 is LQKENI. CDR3 length: 14 amino acids. As DNA, the CDR3 is TGTGCCAGCTCACCATTGACAGGGGACTATGGCTACACCTTC. It yields the protein CASSPLTGDYGYTF.

The chain uses TRBV28 and TRBJ2-1, with TRBD1 matching 7 bases. Germline lookup yields CDR1 MDHEN and CDR2 SYDVKM. J was trimmed by 0 bases and V by 5 bases; bases with no gene match: 7. The CDR3 runs 16 residues. CDR3 bases: TGTGCCAGCAGTGAATCGACAGGGAGCTCCTACAATGAGCAGTTCTTC. This gives the protein CASSESTGSSYNEQFF.

V is TRBV5-1 and J is TRBJ1-6; TRBD1 aligns across 7 bases. The J segment lost 8 bases and the V segment lost 4 bases, leaving 18 bases of the junction unmatched. Germline V gives CDR1 SGHRS, CDR2 YFSETQ. This CDR3 is 18 amino acids long. The CDR3 region is CASSTLLPPGQNDSPLHF. The CDR3 coding sequence is TGCGCCAGCAGCACCCTCTTACCCCCGGGACAGAACGATTCACCCCTCCACTTT.

The V and J genes are TRBV30 and TRBJ1-2, with TRBD1 matching 7 bases. The CDR3 is made up of 13 amino acids. The ends lost 7 bases at V and 5 bases at J; junction bases unmatched: 10. The V gene's germline CDR1 is GTSNPN and CDR2 SVGIG (reference sequence). The CDR3 nucleotides read TGTGCCTACTCACGGACAGGAGAGTATGGCTACACCTTC. The encoded protein is CAYSRTGEYGYTF.

This clone appeared once. The gene calls are TRBV7-8 and TRBJ2-1; 9 bases are shared with TRBD2. This CDR3 region has 17 residues. J lost 3 bases, V lost 5 bases, and 11 bases had no gene match. The germline CDR1 and CDR2 sequences are SGHVS and FQNEAQ. CDR3 nucleotide sequence: TGTGCCAGCAGCGCACGGCTCGGCGGGGGGGACTACAATGAGCAGTTCTTC. Translation: CASSARLGGGDYNEQFF.

The rearrangement links TRBV4-2 to TRBJ2-3, with D tentatively TRBD2 (6 bases). The germline V gene has CDR1 LGHNA and CDR2 YNFKEQ. This CDR3 has 17 residues. V dropped 0 bases and J dropped 3 bases, with 16 bases sitting between them. CDR3 sequence (DNA): TGTGCCAGCAGCCAAGAAATCGCGGGGACCTATACAGATACGCAGTATTTT. Amino acids: CASSQEIAGTYTDTQYF.

V gene TRBV4-2 combines with J gene TRBJ1-2; D unresolved. Between the trimmed V and J ends, which lost 0 bases and 2 bases, there was a span of 13 bases. CDR3 length: 16 amino acids. Germline V gene data show CDR1 as LGHNA and CDR2 as YNFKEQ. This CDR3 reads CASSQERAGINYGYTF. The CDR3 bases are TGTGCCAGCAGCCAAGAAAGGGCGGGGATCAACTATGGCTACACCTTC.

The chain couples TRBV6-5 to TRBJ1-3; unclear D gene. CDR1 is MNHEY, CDR2 SVGAGI, per germline. The CDR3 is 16 amino acids. V was cut by 0 bases and J by 2 bases, with 11 bases left in between. The CDR3 is CASSYSRRGPGNTIYF. The CDR3 nucleotides are TGTGCCAGCAGTTACTCGAGGAGAGGTCCTGGAAACACCATATATTTT.